One T cell receptor beta chain is described in this entry. The data were obtained in a study of brain T cells in children with intractable seizures. TCRdb's table, derived via immunoSEQ multiplex PCR, lists solely in-frame clones and lacks some. The top ten clones hold 6.3% of a sample with approximately 44,000 clones, around 90% of them seen once. Germline V gene data show CDR1 as LNHDA and CDR2 as SQIVND (reference sequence). CDR3 size: 16 residues. The J segment lost 0 bases and the V segment lost 6 bases, leaving 7 bases of the junction unmatched. The input for sequencing was peripheral blood, taken at surgery. J is TRBJ1-3 and V is TRBV19; 8 bases line up with TRBD1. This receptor was identified in a girl under 10 years old with tuberous sclerosis and intractable seizures. The DNA of the CDR3 is TGTGCCAGTAGCCCGGGACAGGCGAACTCTGGAAACACCATATATTTT. This sequence encodes CASSPGQANSGNTIYF.